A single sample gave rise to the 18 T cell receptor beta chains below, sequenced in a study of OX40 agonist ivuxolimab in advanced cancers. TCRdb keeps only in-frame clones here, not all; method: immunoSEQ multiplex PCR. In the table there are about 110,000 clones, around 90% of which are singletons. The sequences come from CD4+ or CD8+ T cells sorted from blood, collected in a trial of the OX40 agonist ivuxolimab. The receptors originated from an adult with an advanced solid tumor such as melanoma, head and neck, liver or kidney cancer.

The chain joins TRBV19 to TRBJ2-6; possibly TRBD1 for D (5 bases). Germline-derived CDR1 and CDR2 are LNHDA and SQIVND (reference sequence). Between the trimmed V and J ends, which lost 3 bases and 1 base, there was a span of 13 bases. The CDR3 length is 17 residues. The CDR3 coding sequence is TGTGCCAGTAGTATTTCCAGGGTGGCGTCTGGGGCCAACGTCCTGACTTTC. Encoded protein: CASSISRVASGANVLTF.

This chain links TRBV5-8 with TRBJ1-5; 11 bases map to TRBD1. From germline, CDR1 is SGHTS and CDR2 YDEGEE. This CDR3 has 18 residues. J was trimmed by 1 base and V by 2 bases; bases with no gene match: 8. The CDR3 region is CASSFAGQGVASNQPQHF. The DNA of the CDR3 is TGTGCCAGCAGCTTTGCGGGACAGGGGGTCGCGAGCAATCAGCCCCAGCATTTT.

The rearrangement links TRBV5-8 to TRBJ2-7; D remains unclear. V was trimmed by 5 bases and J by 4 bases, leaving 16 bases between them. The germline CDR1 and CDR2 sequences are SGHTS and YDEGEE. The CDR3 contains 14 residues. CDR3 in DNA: TGTGCCAGCAGTCGGATGGTCACCCAATACGAGCAGTACTTC. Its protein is CASSRMVTQYEQYF.

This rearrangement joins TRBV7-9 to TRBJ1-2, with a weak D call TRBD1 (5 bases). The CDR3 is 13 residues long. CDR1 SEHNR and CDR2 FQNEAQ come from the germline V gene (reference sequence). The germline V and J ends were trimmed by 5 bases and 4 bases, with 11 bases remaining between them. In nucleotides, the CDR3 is TGTGCCAGCAGCCCAGGGACGGGCTATGGCTACACCTTC. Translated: CASSPGTGYGYTF.

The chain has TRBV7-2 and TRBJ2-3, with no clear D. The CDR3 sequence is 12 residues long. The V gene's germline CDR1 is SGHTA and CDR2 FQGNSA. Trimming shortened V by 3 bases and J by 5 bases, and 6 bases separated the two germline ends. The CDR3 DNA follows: TGTGCCAGCAGCTTTTTCAGAGATACGCAGTATTTT. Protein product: CASSFFRDTQYF.

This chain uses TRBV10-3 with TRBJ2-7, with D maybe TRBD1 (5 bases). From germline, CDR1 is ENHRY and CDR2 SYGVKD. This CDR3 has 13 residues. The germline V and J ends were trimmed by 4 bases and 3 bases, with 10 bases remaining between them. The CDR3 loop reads CAISVGQGYEQYF. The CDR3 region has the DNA TGTGCCATCAGTGTCGGGCAGGGCTACGAGCAGTACTTC.

The DNA for the CDR3 is TGCAGTGCTAGCCAGAGTATTGAGCAGTACTTC. This translates into CSASQSIEQYF. The chain links TRBV20-1 to TRBJ2-7; D gene unclear. Trimming shortened V by 3 bases and J by 7 bases, and 10 bases separated the two germline ends. In germline, CDR1 is DFQATT, CDR2 SNEGSKA (reference sequence). The CDR3 has 11 residues.

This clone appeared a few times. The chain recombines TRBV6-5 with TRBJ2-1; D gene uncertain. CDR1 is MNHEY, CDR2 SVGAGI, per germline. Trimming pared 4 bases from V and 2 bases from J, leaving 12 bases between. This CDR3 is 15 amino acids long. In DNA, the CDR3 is TGTGCCAGCAGTTTATTGCCTTCCCCCTACAATGAGCAGTTCTTC. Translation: CASSLLPSPYNEQFF.

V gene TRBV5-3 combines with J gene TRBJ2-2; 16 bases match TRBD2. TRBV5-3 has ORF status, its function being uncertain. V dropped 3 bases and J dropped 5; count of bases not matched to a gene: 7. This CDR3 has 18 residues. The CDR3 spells CARSSQGLAGGLTGELFF. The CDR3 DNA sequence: TGTGCCAGAAGCTCCCAGGGACTAGCGGGGGGGCTGACCGGGGAGCTGTTTTTT.

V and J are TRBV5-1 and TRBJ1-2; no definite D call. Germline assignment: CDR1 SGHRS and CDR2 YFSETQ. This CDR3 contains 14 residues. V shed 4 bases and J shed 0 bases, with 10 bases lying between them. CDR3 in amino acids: CASSEGPTNYGYTF. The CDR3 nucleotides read TGCGCCAGCAGCGAAGGACCCACTAACTATGGCTACACCTTC.

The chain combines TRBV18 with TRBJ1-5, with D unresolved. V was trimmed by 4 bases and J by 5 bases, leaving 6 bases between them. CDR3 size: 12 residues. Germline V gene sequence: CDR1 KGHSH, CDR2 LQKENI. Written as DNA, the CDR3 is TGTGCCAGCTCACTCCCCGATCAGCCCCAGCATTTT. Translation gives CASSLPDQPQHF. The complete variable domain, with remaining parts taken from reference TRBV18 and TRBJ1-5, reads NAGVMQNPRHLVRRRGQEARLRCSPMKGHSHVYWYRQLPEEGLKFMVYLQKENIIDESGMPKERFSAEFPKEGPSILRIQQVVRGDSAAYFCASSLPDQPQHFGDGTRLSIL.

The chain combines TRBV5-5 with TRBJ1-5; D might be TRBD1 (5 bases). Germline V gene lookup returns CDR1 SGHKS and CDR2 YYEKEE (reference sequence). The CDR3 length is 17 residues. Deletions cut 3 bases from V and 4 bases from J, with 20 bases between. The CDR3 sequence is CASSSEALGRENQPQHF. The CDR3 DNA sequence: TGTGCCAGCAGCTCGGAAGCCTTGGGCAGGGAGAATCAGCCCCAGCATTTT.

The CDR3 coding sequence is TGTGCCAGCTCACCAGGTGAAGGGGTGAACTATGGCTACACCTTC. Encoded protein: CASSPGEGVNYGYTF. V gene TRBV18 combines with J gene TRBJ1-2; perhaps TRBD1 as D (5 bases). V lost 2 bases to trimming and J lost 2 bases, with 12 bases between them. The CDR3 is 15 residues long. Germline V gene sequence: CDR1 KGHSH, CDR2 LQKENI.

The CDR3 reads CSVDYTGELFF. CDR3 bases: TGCAGCGTTGATTACACCGGGGAGCTGTTTTTT. The V call is TRBV29-1, the J call TRBJ2-2, with D uncertain. Trimming left V 3 bases short and J 3 bases short, with 2 bases between. The CDR3 runs to 11 residues. Germline V gives CDR1 SQVTM, CDR2 ANQGSEA.

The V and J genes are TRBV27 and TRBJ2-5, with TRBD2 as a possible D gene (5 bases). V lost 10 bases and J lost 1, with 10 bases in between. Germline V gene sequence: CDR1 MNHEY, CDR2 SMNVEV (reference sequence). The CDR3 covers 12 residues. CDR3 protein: CATRGSQETQYF. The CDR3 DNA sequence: TGTGCCACCCGGGGTTCCCAAGAGACCCAGTACTTC.

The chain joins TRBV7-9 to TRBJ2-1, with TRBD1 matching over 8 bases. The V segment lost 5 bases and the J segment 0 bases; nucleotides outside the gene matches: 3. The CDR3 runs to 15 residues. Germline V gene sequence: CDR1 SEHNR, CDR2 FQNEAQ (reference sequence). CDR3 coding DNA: TGTGCCAGCAGCAAAACAGGGGGCTCCTACAATGAGCAGTTCTTC. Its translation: CASSKTGGSYNEQFF.

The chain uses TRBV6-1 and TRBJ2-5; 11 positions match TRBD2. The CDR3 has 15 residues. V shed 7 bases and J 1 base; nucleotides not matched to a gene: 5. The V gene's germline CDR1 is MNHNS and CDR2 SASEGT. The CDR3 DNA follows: TGTGCCAGCACCCTAGCGGGGGGCCCCCAAGAGACCCAGTACTTC. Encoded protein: CASTLAGGPQETQYF.

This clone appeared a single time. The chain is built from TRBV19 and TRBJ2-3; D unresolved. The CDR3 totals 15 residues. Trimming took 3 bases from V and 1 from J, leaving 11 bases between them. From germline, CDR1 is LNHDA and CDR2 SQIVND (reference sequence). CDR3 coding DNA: TGTGCCAGTAGTATCATTCCCGGTGGCACAGATACGCAGTATTTT. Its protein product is CASSIIPGGTDTQYF.